This TCR beta chain derives from a study of blood T cell repertoires in COVID-19. Looking at the study overall: Sample material is recorded as cDNA or gDNA derived from T cells, B-cell-depleted T cells, or PBMCs.

Participant ages covered about 18 to 95 years across some 25 US areas. The CDR3 sequence is 16 residues long. The V segment lost 3 bases and the J segment 3 bases; nucleotides outside the gene matches: 8. Germline-derived CDR1 and CDR2 are SGHRS and YFSETQ. Original data processing: Reference gene primers were amplified, and this amplification served to estimate nucleated cell counts. Only in-frame clones appear in the TCRdb table, and some are missing; sequencing was by immunoSEQ multiplex PCR. That table is the source of V, J and clone size, and D and trimming were worked out from the DNA. This table has about 210,000 clones, around 84% appearing once.

The chain carries TRBV5-1 and TRBJ2-5, with TRBD2 matching over 10 bases. This receptor was identified in a man between 25 and 39 years old with acute COVID-19. Sequenced input: PBMCs or T cells enriched from blood (not recorded which). CDR3 sequence reads: CASSSPAGGGKETQYF. In DNA, the CDR3 is TGCGCCAGCAGCTCCCCAGCGGGGGGGGGAAAAGAGACCCAGTACTTC. The variable domain in full, with the rest retrieved from reference TRBV5-1 and TRBJ2-5, is KAGVTQTPRYLIKTRGQQVTLSCSPISGHRSVSWYQQTPGQGLQFLFEYFSETQRNKGNFPGRFSGRQFSNSRSEMNVSTLELGDSALYLCASSSPAGGGKETQYFGPGTRLLVL.